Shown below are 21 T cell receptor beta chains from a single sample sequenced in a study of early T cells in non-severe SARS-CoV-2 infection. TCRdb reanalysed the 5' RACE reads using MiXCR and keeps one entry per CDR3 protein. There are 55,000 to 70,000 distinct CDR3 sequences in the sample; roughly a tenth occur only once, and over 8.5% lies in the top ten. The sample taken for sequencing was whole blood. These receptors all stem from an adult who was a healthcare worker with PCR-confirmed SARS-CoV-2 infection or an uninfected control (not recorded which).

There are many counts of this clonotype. In nucleotides, the CDR3 is TGTGCCAGCAGCTTAACCTGGCCGACCGGGGAGCTGTTTTTT. Its translation: CASSLTWPTGELFF. The chain has TRBV7-2 and TRBJ2-2; D unresolved. CDR3 length equals 14 residues. Per the germline V gene, CDR1 is SGHTA and CDR2 is FQGNSA. V lost 2 bases and J 5 bases, leaving 9 bases between the germline ends.

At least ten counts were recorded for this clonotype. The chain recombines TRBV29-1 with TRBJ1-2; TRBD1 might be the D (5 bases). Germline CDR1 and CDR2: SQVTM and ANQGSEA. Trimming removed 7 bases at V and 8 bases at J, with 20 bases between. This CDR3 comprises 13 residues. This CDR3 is CSELRVSQGGYTF. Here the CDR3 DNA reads TGCAGCGAATTACGGGTCTCCCAGGGAGGCTACACCTTC.

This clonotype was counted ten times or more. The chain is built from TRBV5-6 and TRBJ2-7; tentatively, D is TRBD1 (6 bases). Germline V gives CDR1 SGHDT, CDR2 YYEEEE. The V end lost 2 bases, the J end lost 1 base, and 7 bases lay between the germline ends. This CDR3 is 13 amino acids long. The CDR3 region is CASSLTGSYEQYF. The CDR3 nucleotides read TGTGCCAGCAGCTTAACAGGGTCCTACGAGCAGTACTTC.

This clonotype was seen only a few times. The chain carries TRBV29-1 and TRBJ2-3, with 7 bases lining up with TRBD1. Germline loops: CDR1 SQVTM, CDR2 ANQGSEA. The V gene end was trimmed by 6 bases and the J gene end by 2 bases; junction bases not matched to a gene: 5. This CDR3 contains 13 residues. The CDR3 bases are TGCAGCGTCAGGGACAGCCTCACAGATACGCAGTATTTT. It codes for CSVRDSLTDTQYF.

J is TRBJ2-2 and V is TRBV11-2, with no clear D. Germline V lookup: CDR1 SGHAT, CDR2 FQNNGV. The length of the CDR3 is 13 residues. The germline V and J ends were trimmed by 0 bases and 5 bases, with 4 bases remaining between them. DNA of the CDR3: TGTGCCAGCAGCTTAGAGGTTACCGGGGAGCTGTTTTTT. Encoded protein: CASSLEVTGELFF.

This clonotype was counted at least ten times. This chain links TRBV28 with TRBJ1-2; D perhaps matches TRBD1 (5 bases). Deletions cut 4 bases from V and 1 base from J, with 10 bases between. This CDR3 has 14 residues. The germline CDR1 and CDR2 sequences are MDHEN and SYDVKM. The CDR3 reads CASSSAGDNYGYTF. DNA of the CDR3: TGTGCCAGCAGTTCCGCGGGGGATAACTATGGCTACACCTTC.

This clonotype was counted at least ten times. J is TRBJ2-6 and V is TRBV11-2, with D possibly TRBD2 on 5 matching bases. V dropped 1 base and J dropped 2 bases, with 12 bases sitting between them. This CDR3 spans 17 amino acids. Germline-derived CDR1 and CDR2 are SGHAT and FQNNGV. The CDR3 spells CASSLGFRGTGANVLTF. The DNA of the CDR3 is TGTGCCAGCAGCTTAGGATTTCGGGGAACTGGGGCCAACGTCCTGACTTTC.

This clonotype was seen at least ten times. CDR3 in amino acids: CSARDLRGPGNQPQHF. The CDR3 DNA is TGCAGTGCTAGAGATCTAAGGGGCCCGGGTAATCAGCCCCAGCATTTT. This sequence joins TRBV20-1 and TRBJ1-5, with a weak D call TRBD1 (5 bases). Trimming shortened V by 0 bases and J by 4 bases, and 16 bases separated the two germline ends. CDR3 length: 16 residues. Germline CDR1 DFQATT, CDR2 SNEGSKA (reference sequence).

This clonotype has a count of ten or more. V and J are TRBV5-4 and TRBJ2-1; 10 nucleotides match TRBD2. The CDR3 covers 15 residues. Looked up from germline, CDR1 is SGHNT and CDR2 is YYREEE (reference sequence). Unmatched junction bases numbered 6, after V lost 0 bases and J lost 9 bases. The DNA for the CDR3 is TGTGCCAGCAGCTTGGTTGCTAGCGGGAGCGGTGAGCAGTTCTTC. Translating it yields CASSLVASGSGEQFF.

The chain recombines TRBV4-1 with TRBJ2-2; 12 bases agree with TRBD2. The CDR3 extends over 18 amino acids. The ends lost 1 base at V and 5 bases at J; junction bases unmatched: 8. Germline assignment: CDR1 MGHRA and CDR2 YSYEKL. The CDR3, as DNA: TGCGCCAGCAGCCAAGGCCCCTCCCTAGCGGGAGGGACCGGGGAGCTGTTTTTT. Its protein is CASSQGPSLAGGTGELFF.

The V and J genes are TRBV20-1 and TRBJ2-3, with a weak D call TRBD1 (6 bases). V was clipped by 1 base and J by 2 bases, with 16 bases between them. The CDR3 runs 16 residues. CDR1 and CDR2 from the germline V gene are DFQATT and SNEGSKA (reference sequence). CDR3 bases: TGCAGTGCTAGAGTCCAAGCCAGGGGTTTCACAGATACGCAGTATTTT. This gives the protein CSARVQARGFTDTQYF.

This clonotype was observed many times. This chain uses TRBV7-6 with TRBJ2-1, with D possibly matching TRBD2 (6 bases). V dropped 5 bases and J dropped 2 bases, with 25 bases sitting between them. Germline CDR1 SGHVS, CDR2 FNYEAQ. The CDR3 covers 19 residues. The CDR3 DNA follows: TGTGCCAGCAGCGGGCGGGGACGGAGCCCCCAGGGAGCCTACAATGAGCAGTTCTTC. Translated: CASSGRGRSPQGAYNEQFF.

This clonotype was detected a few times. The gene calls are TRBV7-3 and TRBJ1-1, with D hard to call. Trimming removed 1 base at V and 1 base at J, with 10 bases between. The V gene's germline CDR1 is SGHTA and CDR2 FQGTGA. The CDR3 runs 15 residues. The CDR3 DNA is TGTGCCAGCAGCTTAAGGCCCCTAGGGAACACTGAAGCTTTCTTT. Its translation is CASSLRPLGNTEAFF.

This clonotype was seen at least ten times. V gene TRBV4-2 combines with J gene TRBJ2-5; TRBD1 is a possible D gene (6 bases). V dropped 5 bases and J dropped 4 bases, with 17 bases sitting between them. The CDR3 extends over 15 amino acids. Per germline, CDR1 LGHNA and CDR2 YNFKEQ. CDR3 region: CASSLGQGTLETQYF. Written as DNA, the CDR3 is TGTGCCAGCAGCTTGGGGCAGGGGACCCTAGAGACCCAGTACTTC.

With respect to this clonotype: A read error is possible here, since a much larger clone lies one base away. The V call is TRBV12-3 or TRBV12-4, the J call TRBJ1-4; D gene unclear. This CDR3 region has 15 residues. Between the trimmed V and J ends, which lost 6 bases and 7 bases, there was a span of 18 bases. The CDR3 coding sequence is TGTGCCAGCAGATTCAATGGGCAGGCGGCTGAAAAACTGTTTTTT. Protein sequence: CASRFNGQAAEKLFF.

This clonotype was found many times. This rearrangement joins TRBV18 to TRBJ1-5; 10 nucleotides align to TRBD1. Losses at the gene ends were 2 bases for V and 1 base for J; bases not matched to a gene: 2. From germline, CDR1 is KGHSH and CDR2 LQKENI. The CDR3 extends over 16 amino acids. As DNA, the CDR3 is TGTGCCAGCTCACCAGGGGACAGGGGCAGCAATCAGCCCCAGCATTTT. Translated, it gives CASSPGDRGSNQPQHF.

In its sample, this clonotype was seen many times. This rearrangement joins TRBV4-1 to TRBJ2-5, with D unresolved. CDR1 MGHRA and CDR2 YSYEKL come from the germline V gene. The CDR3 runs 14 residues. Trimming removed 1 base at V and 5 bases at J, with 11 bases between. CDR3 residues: CASSQVLSQETQYF. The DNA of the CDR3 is TGCGCCAGCAGCCAAGTTCTATCCCAGGAGACCCAGTACTTC.

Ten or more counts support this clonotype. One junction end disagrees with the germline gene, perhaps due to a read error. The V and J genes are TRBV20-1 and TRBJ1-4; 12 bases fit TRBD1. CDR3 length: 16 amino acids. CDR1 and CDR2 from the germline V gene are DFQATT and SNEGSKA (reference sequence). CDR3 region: CSARDSGTGGTGKLFF. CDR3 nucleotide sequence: TGCAGTGCTAGAGATTCGGGGACAGGGGGCACGGGAAAACTTTTTTTT.

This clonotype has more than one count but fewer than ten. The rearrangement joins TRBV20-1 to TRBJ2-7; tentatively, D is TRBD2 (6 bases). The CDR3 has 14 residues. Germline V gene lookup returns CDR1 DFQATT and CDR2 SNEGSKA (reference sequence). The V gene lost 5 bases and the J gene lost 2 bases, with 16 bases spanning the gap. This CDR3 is CSASSSVIAYEQYF. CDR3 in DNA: TGCAGTGCTTCCTCTAGCGTAATCGCCTACGAGCAGTACTTC.

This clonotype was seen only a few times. CDR3 protein: CASSLVRGINQPQHF. The CDR3 DNA reads as TGTGCCAGCAGCTTAGTCAGGGGGATAAATCAGCCCCAGCATTTT. V usage is TRBV7-2 and J usage is TRBJ1-5; 7 bases match TRBD1. The V gene end was trimmed by 1 base and the J gene end by 4 bases; junction bases not matched to a gene: 4. The CDR3 contains 15 residues. Germline loops: CDR1 SGHTA, CDR2 FQGNSA.

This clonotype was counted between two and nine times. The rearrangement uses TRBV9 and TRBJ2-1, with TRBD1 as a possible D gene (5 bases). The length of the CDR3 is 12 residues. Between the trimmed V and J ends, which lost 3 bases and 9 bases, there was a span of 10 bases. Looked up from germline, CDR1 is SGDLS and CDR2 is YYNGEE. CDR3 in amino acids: CASSGQGSEQFF. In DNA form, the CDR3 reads TGTGCCAGCAGCGGCCAGGGTTCTGAGCAGTTCTTC.